Described below is a single TCR beta chain sequence and its context. Germline loops: CDR1 MNHEY, CDR2 SVGEGT. The CDR3 has 17 amino acids. V lost 6 bases and J 7 bases, leaving 22 bases between the germline ends. These data originate in a study of T cells in Graves' hyperthyroidism and ophthalmopathy. Diagnoses used clinical symptoms, serum thyroxine and TRAb, thyroid ultrasound and orbital computed tomography. The authors took PBMCs from roughly 9.5 ml fresh peripheral blood. TCR beta CDR3 regions were amplified from RNA. The HTBI primer set drove a first-round RT-PCR of the TCR CDR3. From the multiplex PCR reads, TCRdb called clonotypes with MiXCR, one entry per CDR3 protein. The table lists more than 500,000 distinct CDR3 sequences, 15% to 20% of them singletons, with around 4% in the top ten.

Sequencing was carried out using blood. The chain employs TRBV6-2 or TRBV6-3 and TRBJ1-6, with TRBD1 as a possible D gene (5 bases). The sequence came from a woman in her twenties or thirties with Graves' hyperthyroidism. CDR3 residues: CASSLQRGEVLNSPLHF. CDR3 sequence (DNA): TGTGCCAGCAGCCTCCAAAGAGGGGAGGTCCTCAATTCACCCCTCCACTTT.